One TCR beta chain is described in this entry. Its antigen remains unidentified. TCRdb's copy holds only in-frame clones and misses some; the assay was immunoSEQ multiplex PCR. The sample gives roughly 80,000 clones, around 90% of which show up once; more than 4.5% is in the top ten. These data are taken from a study of T cell responses to AZD1222 COVID-19 vaccine. Study conclusions and caveats: The donor group comprised mostly white British people and more females; the analysis possibly underestimated clonal diversity. Seropositive AZD1222 recipients at baseline numbered only five to seven. Spike was spanned by vaccine-associated CD4 TCRs, with dominance at 160-218 and 743-854. Repertoires were collected only later (after the peak T cell response had occurred).

Trimming stripped 6 bases from V and 1 base from J, with 10 bases between. The CDR3 consists of 14 residues. Per the germline V gene, CDR1 is MNHEY and CDR2 is SVGAGI. The chain recombines TRBV6-5 with TRBJ1-5; D call uncertain. The sequencing used peripheral blood, collected on day 0 of MenACWY control vaccination. The sequence came from an adult in good health. The CDR3 here is CASRPLPSNQPQHF. The CDR3, as DNA: TGTGCCAGCAGACCACTCCCGAGCAATCAGCCCCAGCATTTT.